This paragraph covers one T cell receptor beta chain sequence. The antigen is undetermined. This sample was taken from a study of cytomegalovirus exposure and HLA in healthy donors. TCRdb's copy holds only in-frame clones and misses some; the assay was immunoSEQ multiplex PCR. The table lists fewer than 150,000 clones, about 88% of them singletons. Study conclusions and caveats: The dataset shows that most TCR sequences were rare, while some public TCRs occurred in many donors. A later analysis found first-cohort TCR clusters tended to co-occur in the 95 to 150 validation repertoires. The study recorded fewer than 200 TCR beta chains that were cytomegalovirus-associated.

This CDR3 is built from 12 residues. V lost 6 bases and J lost 7, with 9 bases in between. Germline V gives CDR1 MNHEY, CDR2 SVGAGI. This TCR derives from a man aged 18 to 29 in good health and CMV-seropositive. The sequencing input was PBMCs. The chain has TRBV6-5 and TRBJ2-2; D unclear. DNA for the CDR3: TGTGCCAGCAGCCCTTTGCGCGGGGAGCTGTTTTTT. Its translation: CASSPLRGELFF.